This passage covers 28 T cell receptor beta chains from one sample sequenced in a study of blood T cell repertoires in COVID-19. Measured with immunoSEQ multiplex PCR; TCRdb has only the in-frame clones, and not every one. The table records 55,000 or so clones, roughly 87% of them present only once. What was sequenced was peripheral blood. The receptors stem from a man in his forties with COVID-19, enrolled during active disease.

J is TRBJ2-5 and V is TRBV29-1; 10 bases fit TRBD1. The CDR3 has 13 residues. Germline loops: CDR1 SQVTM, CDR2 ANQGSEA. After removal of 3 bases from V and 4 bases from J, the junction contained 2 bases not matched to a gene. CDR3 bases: TGCAGCGTTGACGGACAGGGGGGAGAGACCCAGTACTTC. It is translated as CSVDGQGGETQYF.

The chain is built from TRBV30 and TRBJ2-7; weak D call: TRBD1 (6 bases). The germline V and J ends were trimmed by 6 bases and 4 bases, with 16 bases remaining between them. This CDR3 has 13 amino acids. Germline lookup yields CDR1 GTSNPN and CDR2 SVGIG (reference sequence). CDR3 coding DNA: TGTGCCTGCTTATCCGGGACAAATTACGAGCAGTACTTC. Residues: CACLSGTNYEQYF.

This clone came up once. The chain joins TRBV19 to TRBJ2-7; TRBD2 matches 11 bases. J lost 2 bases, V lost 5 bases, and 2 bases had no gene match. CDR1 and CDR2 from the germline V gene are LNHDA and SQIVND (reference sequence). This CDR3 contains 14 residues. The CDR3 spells CASSPLAGAYEQYF. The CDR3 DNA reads TGTGCCAGTAGTCCACTAGCGGGGGCCTACGAGCAGTACTTC.

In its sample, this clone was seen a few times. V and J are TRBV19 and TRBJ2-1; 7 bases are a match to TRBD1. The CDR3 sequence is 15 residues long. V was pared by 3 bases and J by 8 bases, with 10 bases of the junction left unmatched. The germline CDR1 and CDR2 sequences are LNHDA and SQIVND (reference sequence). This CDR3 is CASSIRRQGSYEQFF. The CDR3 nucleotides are TGTGCCAGTAGTATCCGGCGACAGGGTAGTTATGAGCAGTTCTTC.

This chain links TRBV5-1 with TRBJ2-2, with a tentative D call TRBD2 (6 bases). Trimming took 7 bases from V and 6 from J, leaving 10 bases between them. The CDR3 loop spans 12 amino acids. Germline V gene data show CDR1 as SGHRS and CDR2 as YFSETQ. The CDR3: CASFREPGELFF. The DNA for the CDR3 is TGCGCCAGCTTCCGGGAGCCCGGGGAGCTGTTTTTT.

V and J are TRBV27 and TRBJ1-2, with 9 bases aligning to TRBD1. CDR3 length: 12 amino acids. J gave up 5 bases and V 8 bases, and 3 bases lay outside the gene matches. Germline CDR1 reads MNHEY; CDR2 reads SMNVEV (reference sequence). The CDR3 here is CASGTGRYGYTF. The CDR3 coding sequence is TGTGCCAGCGGGACAGGGAGGTATGGCTACACCTTC.

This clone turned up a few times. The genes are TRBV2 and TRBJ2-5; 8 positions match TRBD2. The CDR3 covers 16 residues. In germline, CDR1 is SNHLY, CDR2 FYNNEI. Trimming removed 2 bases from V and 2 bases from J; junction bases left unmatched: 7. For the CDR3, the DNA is TGTGCCAGCAGTGAAAGCCCGGCGGGGGGTCAAGAGACCCAGTACTTC. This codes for CASSESPAGGQETQYF.

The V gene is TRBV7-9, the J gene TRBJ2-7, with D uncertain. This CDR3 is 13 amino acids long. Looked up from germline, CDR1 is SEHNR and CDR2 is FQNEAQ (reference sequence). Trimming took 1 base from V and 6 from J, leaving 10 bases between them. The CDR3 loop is CASSLGLASEQYF. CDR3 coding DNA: TGTGCCAGCAGCTTAGGATTAGCAAGCGAGCAGTACTTC.

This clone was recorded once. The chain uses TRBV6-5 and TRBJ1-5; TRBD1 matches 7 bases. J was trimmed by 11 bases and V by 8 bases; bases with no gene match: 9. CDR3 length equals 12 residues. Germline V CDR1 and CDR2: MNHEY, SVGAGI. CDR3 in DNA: TGTGCCAGCTCGGACAGGTTTTTGGCCCAGCATTTT. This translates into CASSDRFLAQHF.

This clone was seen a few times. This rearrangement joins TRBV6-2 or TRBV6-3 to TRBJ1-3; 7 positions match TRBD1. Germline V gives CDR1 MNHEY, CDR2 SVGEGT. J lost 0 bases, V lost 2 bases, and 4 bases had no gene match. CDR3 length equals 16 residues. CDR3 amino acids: CASSYLRQGSGNTIYF. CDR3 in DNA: TGTGCCAGCAGTTACCTCCGACAGGGCTCTGGAAACACCATATATTTT.

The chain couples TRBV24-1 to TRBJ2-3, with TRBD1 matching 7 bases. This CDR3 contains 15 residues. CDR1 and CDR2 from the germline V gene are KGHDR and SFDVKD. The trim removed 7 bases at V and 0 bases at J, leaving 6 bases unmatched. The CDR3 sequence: CATSLGQSSTDTQYF. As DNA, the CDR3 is TGTGCCACCAGCCTGGGACAGTCTAGCACAGATACGCAGTATTTT.

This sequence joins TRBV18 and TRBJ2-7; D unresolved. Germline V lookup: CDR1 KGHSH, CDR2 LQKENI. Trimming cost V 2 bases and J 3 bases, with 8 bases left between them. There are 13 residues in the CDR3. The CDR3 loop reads CASSPAPHYEQYF. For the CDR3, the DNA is TGTGCCAGCTCACCAGCACCACACTACGAGCAGTACTTC.

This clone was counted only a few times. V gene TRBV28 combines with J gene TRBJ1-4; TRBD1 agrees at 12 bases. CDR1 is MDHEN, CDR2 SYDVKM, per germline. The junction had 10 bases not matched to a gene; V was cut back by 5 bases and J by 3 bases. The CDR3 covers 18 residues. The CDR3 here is CASSTRDRGRQANEKLFF. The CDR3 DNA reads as TGTGCCAGCAGTACTCGGGACAGGGGGCGGCAGGCTAATGAAAAACTGTTTTTT. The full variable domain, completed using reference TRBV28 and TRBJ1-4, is DVKVTQSSRYLVKRTGEKVFLECVQDMDHENMFWYRQDPGLGLRLIYFSYDVKMKEKGDIPEGYSVSREKKERFSLILESASTNQTSMYLCASSTRDRGRQANEKLFFGSGTQLSVL.

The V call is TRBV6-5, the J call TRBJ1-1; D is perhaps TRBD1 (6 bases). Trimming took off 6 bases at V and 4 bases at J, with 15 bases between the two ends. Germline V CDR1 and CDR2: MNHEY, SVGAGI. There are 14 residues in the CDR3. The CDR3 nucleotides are TGTGCCAGCAGCGTTCAGGGGCTCTCCACTGAAGCTTTCTTT. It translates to CASSVQGLSTEAFF.

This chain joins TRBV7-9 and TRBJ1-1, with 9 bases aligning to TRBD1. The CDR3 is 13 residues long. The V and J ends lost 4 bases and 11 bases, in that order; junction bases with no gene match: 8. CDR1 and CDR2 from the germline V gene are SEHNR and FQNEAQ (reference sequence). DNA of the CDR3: TGTGCCAGCAGCTACGGGACAGGGTTTGGGGCTTTCTTT. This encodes CASSYGTGFGAFF.

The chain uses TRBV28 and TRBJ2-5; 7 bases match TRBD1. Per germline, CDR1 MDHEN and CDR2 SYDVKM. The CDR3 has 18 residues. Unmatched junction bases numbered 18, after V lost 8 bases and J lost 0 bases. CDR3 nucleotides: TGTGCCAGCTCACACCTCCCCCGGGACAGACACTACCAAGAGACCCAGTACTTC. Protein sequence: CASSHLPRDRHYQETQYF.

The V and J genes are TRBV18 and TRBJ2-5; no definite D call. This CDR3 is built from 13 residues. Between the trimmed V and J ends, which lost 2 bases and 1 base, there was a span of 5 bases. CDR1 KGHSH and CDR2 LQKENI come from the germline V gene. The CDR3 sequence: CASSPTLQETQYF. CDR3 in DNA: TGTGCCAGCTCACCAACTCTCCAAGAGACCCAGTACTTC.

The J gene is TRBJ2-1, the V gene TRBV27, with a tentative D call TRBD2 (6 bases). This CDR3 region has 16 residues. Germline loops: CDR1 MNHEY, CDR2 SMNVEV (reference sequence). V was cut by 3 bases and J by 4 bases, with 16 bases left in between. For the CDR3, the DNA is TGTGCCAGCAGTTTTCTAGCGTATGGGTTATACAATGAGCAGTTCTTC. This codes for CASSFLAYGLYNEQFF.

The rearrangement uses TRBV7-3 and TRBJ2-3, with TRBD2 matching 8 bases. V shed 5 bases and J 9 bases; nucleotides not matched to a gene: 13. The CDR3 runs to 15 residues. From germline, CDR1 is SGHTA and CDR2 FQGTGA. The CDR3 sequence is CASSPSGTRGETQYF. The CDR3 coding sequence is TGTGCCAGCAGCCCCTCGGGGACTAGGGGGGAAACGCAGTATTTT.

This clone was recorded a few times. The CDR3 protein is CASSLGQGRTEAFF. Here the CDR3 DNA reads TGTGCCAGCAGCTTGGGACAGGGTAGGACTGAAGCTTTCTTT. The chain carries TRBV5-4 and TRBJ1-1; TRBD1 matches 7 bases. V trimming: 0 bases; J trimming: 5 bases; junction bases outside the gene matches: 4. Germline CDR1 and CDR2: SGHNT and YYREEE (reference sequence). This CDR3 contains 14 residues. Complete variable domain (other parts from reference TRBV5-4 and TRBJ1-1): ETGVTQSPTHLIKTRGQQVTLRCSSQSGHNTVSWYQQALGQGPQFIFQYYREEENGRGNFPPRFSGLQFPNYSSELNVNALELDDSALYLCASSLGQGRTEAFFGQGTRLTVV.

CDR3 residues: CASLPGTLNTEAFF. The CDR3 region has the DNA TGTGCCAGCCTCCCGGGGACTTTGAACACTGAAGCTTTCTTT. The chain uses TRBV7-8 and TRBJ1-1; D perhaps matches TRBD1 (5 bases). CDR3 size: 14 residues. V gave up 8 bases and J gave up 0 bases, with 13 bases separating them. Germline CDR1 and CDR2: SGHVS and FQNEAQ.

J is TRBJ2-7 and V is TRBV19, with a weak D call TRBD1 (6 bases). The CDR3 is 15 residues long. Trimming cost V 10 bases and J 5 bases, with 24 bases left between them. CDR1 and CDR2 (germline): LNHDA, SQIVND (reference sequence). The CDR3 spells CATTGWGQGDNEQYF. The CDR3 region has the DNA TGTGCCACCACTGGCTGGGGGCAGGGAGACAACGAGCAGTACTTC. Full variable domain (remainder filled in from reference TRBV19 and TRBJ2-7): DGGITQSPKYLFRKEGQNVTLSCEQNLNHDAMYWYRQDPGQGLRLIYYSQIVNDFQKGDIAEGYSVSREKKESFPLTVTSAQKNPTAFYLCATTGWGQGDNEQYFGPGTRLTVT.

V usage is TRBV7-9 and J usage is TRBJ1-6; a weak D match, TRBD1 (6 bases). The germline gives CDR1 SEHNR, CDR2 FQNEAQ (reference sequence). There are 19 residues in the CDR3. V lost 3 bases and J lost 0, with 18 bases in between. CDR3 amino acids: CASSFTNAGVGSYNSPLHF. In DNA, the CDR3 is TGTGCCAGCAGCTTCACGAACGCAGGGGTGGGCTCCTATAATTCACCCCTCCACTTT. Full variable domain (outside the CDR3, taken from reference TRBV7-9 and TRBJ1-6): DTGVSQNPRHKITKRGQNVTFRCDPISEHNRLYWYRQTLGQGPEFLTYFQNEAQLEKSRLLSDRFSAERPKGSFSTLEIQRTEQGDSAMYLCASSFTNAGVGSYNSPLHFGNGTRLTVT.

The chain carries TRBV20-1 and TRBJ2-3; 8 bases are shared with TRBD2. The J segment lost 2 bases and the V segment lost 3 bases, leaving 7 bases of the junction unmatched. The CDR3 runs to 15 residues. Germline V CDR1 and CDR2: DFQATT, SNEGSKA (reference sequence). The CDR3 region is CSASPSGGPTDTQYF. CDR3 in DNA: TGCAGTGCTAGTCCGAGCGGGGGCCCCACAGATACGCAGTATTTT.

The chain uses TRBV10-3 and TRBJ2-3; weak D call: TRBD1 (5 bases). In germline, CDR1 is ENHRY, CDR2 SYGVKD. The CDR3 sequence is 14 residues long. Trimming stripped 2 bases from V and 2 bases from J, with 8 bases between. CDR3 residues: CAISEAGSTDTQYF. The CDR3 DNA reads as TGTGCCATCAGTGAGGCAGGGTCCACAGATACGCAGTATTTT.

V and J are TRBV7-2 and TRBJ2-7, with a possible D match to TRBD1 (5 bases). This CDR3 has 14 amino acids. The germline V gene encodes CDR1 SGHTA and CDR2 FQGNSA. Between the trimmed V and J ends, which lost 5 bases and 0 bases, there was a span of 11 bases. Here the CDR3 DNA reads TGTGCCAGCAGCAAAACAGGTTACTCCTACGAGCAGTACTTC. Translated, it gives CASSKTGYSYEQYF.

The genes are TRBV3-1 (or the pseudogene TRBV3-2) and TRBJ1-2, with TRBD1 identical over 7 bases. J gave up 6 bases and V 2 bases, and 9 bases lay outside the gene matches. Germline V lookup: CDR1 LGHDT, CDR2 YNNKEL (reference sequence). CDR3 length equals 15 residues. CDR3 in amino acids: CASSQHQTGVDGYTF. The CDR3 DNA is TGTGCCAGCAGCCAACACCAAACAGGGGTAGATGGCTACACCTTC.

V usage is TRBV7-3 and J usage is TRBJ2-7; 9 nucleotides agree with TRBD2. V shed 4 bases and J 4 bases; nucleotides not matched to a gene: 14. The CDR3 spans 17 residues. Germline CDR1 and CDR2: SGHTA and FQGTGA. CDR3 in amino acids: CASSSDAAGGPIYEQYF. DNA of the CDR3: TGTGCCAGCAGCTCCGACGCGGCGGGGGGGCCTATATACGAGCAGTACTTC.